This T cell receptor beta chain came from a study of blood T cell repertoires in COVID-19. Study summary: Samples representing acute and convalescent COVID-19 were sourced from the United States, Italy and Spain. In each case, the material was cDNA or gDNA derived from T cells, B-cell-depleted T cells, or PBMCs.

CDR3 length equals 13 residues. The ends lost 4 bases at V and 4 bases at J; junction bases unmatched: 3. Germline CDR1 reads KGHSY; CDR2 reads FQNENV. In the original analysis: The assay estimated nucleated cells by amplifying reference gene primers. TCRdb's table, derived via immunoSEQ multiplex PCR, lists solely in-frame clones and lacks some. V, J and clone size derive from that table, while D and trimming were established from the DNA sequence. The data hold approximately 210,000 clones, with approximately 81% observed a single time. V gene TRBV16 combines with J gene TRBJ2-7, with 8 bases lining up with TRBD1. Sequenced input: peripheral blood. The receptor comes from a woman older than 75 with acute or convalescent COVID-19. CDR3 sequence reads: CASSRQGSYEQYF. As DNA, the CDR3 is TGTGCCAGCAGCCGACAGGGGAGTTACGAGCAGTACTTC.